The sequence of this T cell receptor (beta chain) was determined in a study of cytomegalovirus exposure and HLA in healthy donors. Broader study findings: TCR beta chains numbering 150 to 200 were designated cytomegalovirus-associated. Some V segments could not be told apart, so they were left out, TRBV6-2 and TRBV6-3 among them. Reportedly, TCR beta sequences accurately predicted HLA-A and HLA-B alleles in most subjects.

Per the germline V gene, CDR1 is MDHEN and CDR2 is SYDVKM. CDR3 length: 14 amino acids. The V gene lost 3 bases and the J gene lost 1 base, with 8 bases spanning the gap. Vbeta (60) and Jbeta (13) primers were used in the PCR. TCRdb keeps only in-frame clones here, not all; method: immunoSEQ multiplex PCR. The data show fewer than 150,000 clones, around 80% seen once. A single count supports this clone. Antigen specificity is unknown. The V gene is TRBV28, the J gene TRBJ2-3; D gene uncertain. Sequenced sample: PBMCs. This TCR was recovered from a man aged 25 to 45 in good health and CMV-seronegative. The CDR3 sequence: CASSLLTRTDTQYF. DNA of the CDR3: TGTGCCAGCAGTTTGCTTACTCGCACAGATACGCAGTATTTT. The full variable domain, its missing parts supplied by reference TRBV28 and TRBJ2-3, is DVKVTQSSRYLVKRTGEKVFLECVQDMDHENMFWYRQDPGLGLRLIYFSYDVKMKEKGDIPEGYSVSREKKERFSLILESASTNQTSMYLCASSLLTRTDTQYFGPGTRLTVL.